The 19 T cell receptor beta chains in this list originate from one sample, sequenced in a study of OX40 agonist ivuxolimab in advanced cancers. To prepare the library, the immunoSEQ multiplex PCR assay was applied. TCRdb took over this immuneACCESS table, retaining in-frame rearrangements with V and J assigned. Such tables are incomplete; in checked studies, under half of the missing clones stem from an unresolved V gene, and the remainder is unexplained. The sample has over 85,000 clones on record, around 90% of them singletons. The ten largest clones represent around 1.6% of the sample. This sample comprised CD4+ or CD8+ T cells sorted from blood, obtained in a trial of the OX40 agonist ivuxolimab. All receptors derive from an adult with an advanced solid tumor such as melanoma, head and neck, liver or kidney cancer.

This chain uses TRBV10-3 with TRBJ2-5; D perhaps matches TRBD1 (5 bases). Germline assignment: CDR1 ENHRY and CDR2 SYGVKD. This CDR3 is 14 amino acids long. V was clipped by 3 bases and J by 1 base, with 9 bases between them. The CDR3 region is CAISEADSQETQYF. The CDR3 DNA is TGTGCCATCAGTGAAGCTGACAGCCAAGAGACCCAGTACTTC.

The gene calls are TRBV12-1 and TRBJ2-1; the table's D call of TRBD2 was not tested on the DNA. TRBV12-1 is recorded as a pseudogene. The CDR3 covers 19 residues. CDR3 sequence reads: CASSAATSGRADAYNEQFF. Written as DNA, the CDR3 is TGTGCCAGCAGCGCCGCCACTAGCGGGAGGGCCGACGCCTACAATGAGCAGTTCTTC.

The V and J genes are TRBV19 and TRBJ1-1; D gene ambiguous. Trimming removed 6 bases from V and 2 bases from J, with 13 bases in between. This CDR3 has 14 residues. Germline V gives CDR1 LNHDA, CDR2 SQIVND (reference sequence). The CDR3 loop reads CASSGNGGNTEAFF. In DNA, the CDR3 is TGTGCCAGTAGCGGCAACGGAGGAAACACTGAAGCTTTCTTT.

This chain links TRBV7-9 with TRBJ2-1; 7 positions match TRBD2. The length of the CDR3 is 13 residues. Germline trimming cut 5 bases from V and 8 bases from J; bases unmatched to any gene: 6. Looked up from germline, CDR1 is SEHNR and CDR2 is FQNEAQ (reference sequence). CDR3 coding DNA: TGTGCCAGCAGCCGACGACTAGCCGATGAGCAGTTCTTC. Its protein product is CASSRRLADEQFF.

This sequence joins TRBV27 and TRBJ1-6; D remains ambiguous. Trimming removed 4 bases at V and 1 base at J, with 11 bases between. The CDR3 length is 16 residues. Germline loops: CDR1 MNHEY, CDR2 SMNVEV (reference sequence). The CDR3 sequence: CASSSHSDSYNSPLHF. CDR3 coding DNA: TGTGCCAGCAGTTCCCACAGCGATTCCTATAATTCACCCCTCCACTTT.

This clone was picked up a small number of times. The rearrangement joins TRBV29-1 to TRBJ1-3; a possible D gene is TRBD1 (5 bases). V gave up 6 bases and J gave up 4 bases, with 13 bases separating them. This CDR3 has 13 residues. CDR1 is SQVTM and CDR2 is ANQGSEA in the germline V gene. The chain's CDR3 is CSVWGGLGNTIYF. CDR3 nucleotide sequence: TGCAGCGTCTGGGGGGGACTAGGAAACACCATATATTTT.

The chain carries TRBV10-3 and TRBJ2-5; possibly TRBD2 for D (5 bases). V was clipped by 5 bases and J by 2 bases, with 9 bases between them. Per the germline V gene, CDR1 is ENHRY and CDR2 is SYGVKD. The CDR3 runs 13 residues. For the CDR3, the DNA is TGTGCCATCAGTTGGGGAGAGCAAGAGACCCAGTACTTC. This translates into CAISWGEQETQYF.

This chain links TRBV27 with TRBJ2-7; TRBD1 is a possible D gene (5 bases). CDR1 and CDR2 from the germline V gene are MNHEY and SMNVEV (reference sequence). The CDR3 is 14 amino acids. Trimming pared 2 bases from V and 6 bases from J, leaving 14 bases between. The CDR3 reads CASSLNPPGAEQYF. The CDR3 DNA reads as TGTGCCAGCAGTTTAAATCCCCCTGGGGCCGAGCAGTACTTC.

V gene TRBV7-2 combines with J gene TRBJ2-4; 12 positions agree with TRBD2. V lost 1 base and J lost 8; bases outside the gene matches: 6. Germline assignment: CDR1 SGHTA and CDR2 FQGNSA. CDR3 length: 16 residues. CDR3 sequence reads: CASSLGTSGVGDIQYF. In DNA form, the CDR3 reads TGTGCCAGCAGCTTAGGGACTAGCGGGGTGGGTGACATTCAGTACTTC.

This clone was counted only a few times. J is TRBJ2-7 and V is TRBV7-2; no definite D call. Germline CDR1 is SGHTA and CDR2 is FQGNSA. V lost 3 bases and J 2 bases, leaving 14 bases between the germline ends. The CDR3 loop spans 15 amino acids. The DNA of the CDR3 is TGTGCCAGCAGCTTGACTTTCTCTAGTGCCTACGAGCAGTACTTC. Its translation: CASSLTFSSAYEQYF. The full variable domain, completed using reference TRBV7-2 and TRBJ2-7, is GAGVSQSPSNKVTEKGKDVELRCDPISGHTALYWYRQSLGQGLEFLIYFQGNSAPDKSGLPSDRFSAERTGGSVSTLTIQRTQQEDSAVYLCASSLTFSSAYEQYFGPGTRLTVT.

This chain uses TRBV19 with TRBJ2-2, with 7 nucleotides matching TRBD1. Germline trimming cut 3 bases from V and 5 bases from J; bases unmatched to any gene: 18. Germline CDR1 reads LNHDA; CDR2 reads SQIVND (reference sequence). This CDR3 region has 19 residues. The CDR3 loop is CASSMGLRQGAVFTGELFF. CDR3 DNA: TGTGCCAGTAGTATGGGGCTTAGACAGGGTGCCGTGTTTACCGGGGAGCTGTTTTTT.

In its sample, this clone was seen once. The chain couples TRBV7-2 to TRBJ2-1, with 10 bases lining up with TRBD1. The trim removed 1 base at V and 6 bases at J, leaving 9 bases unmatched. This CDR3 spans 17 amino acids. The germline V gene encodes CDR1 SGHTA and CDR2 FQGNSA. The CDR3, as DNA: TGTGCCAGCAGCTTAGTCGGGGGGACAGGGGTAGGCAATGAGCAGTTCTTC. Translating gives CASSLVGGTGVGNEQFF. The whole variable domain, remainder taken from reference TRBV7-2 and TRBJ2-1, is GAGVSQSPSNKVTEKGKDVELRCDPISGHTALYWYRQSLGQGLEFLIYFQGNSAPDKSGLPSDRFSAERTGGSVSTLTIQRTQQEDSAVYLCASSLVGGTGVGNEQFFGPGTRLTVL.

V gene TRBV28 combines with J gene TRBJ2-2; tentatively, D is TRBD1 or TRBD2 (6 bases each). The CDR3 covers 14 residues. Trimming took off 7 bases at V and 0 bases at J, with 9 bases between the two ends. Germline CDR1 MDHEN, CDR2 SYDVKM. As DNA, the CDR3 is TGTGCCAGCAAGGGGGGAGCGAACACCGGGGAGCTGTTTTTT. It encodes CASKGGANTGELFF. Drawing the rest from reference TRBV28 and TRBJ2-2, the complete variable domain is DVKVTQSSRYLVKRTGEKVFLECVQDMDHENMFWYRQDPGLGLRLIYFSYDVKMKEKGDIPEGYSVSREKKERFSLILESASTNQTSMYLCASKGGANTGELFFGEGSRLTVL.

The rearrangement links TRBV6-5 to TRBJ2-1; 13 nucleotides line up with TRBD2. This CDR3 region has 16 residues. CDR1 is MNHEY and CDR2 is SVGAGI in the germline V gene. V trimming: 3 bases; J trimming: 7 bases; junction bases outside the gene matches: 6. The CDR3: CASSYWTSGSRNEQFF. CDR3 nucleotide sequence: TGTGCCAGCAGTTATTGGACTAGCGGGAGTCGGAATGAGCAGTTCTTC.

The chain is built from TRBV11-2 and TRBJ2-7, with 13 bases aligning to TRBD2. The CDR3 totals 16 residues. Germline V CDR1 and CDR2: SGHAT, FQNNGV. Trimming took 3 bases from V and 6 from J; bases not matched to a gene: 8. The chain's CDR3 is CASSLRGLAGFGEQYF. The CDR3 region has the DNA TGTGCCAGCAGCTTGAGGGGACTAGCGGGATTCGGCGAGCAGTACTTC.

This clone was counted once. The chain joins TRBV12-5 to TRBJ2-5; 9 bases line up with TRBD2. Germline lookup yields CDR1 LGHNT and CDR2 FRNRAP. V trimming: 1 base; J trimming: 4 bases; junction bases outside the gene matches: 16. The CDR3 has 19 amino acids. The CDR3 bases are TGTGCTAGTGGTTTGGGGGCTAGCGGGACGTTACTCTGGGGAGAGACCCAGTACTTC. It encodes CASGLGASGTLLWGETQYF.

The chain carries TRBV29-1 and TRBJ2-5; D tentatively reads TRBD1 or TRBD2 (6 bases each). The V gene lost 3 bases and the J gene lost 6 bases, with 11 bases spanning the gap. The germline gives CDR1 SQVTM, CDR2 ANQGSEA. The CDR3 extends over 12 amino acids. CDR3 in DNA: TGCAGCGTTGATTTAGGGGGGAAGACCCAGTACTTC. Its translation is CSVDLGGKTQYF.

V and J are TRBV6-6 and TRBJ2-3; D perhaps matches TRBD2 (6 bases). Between the trimmed V and J ends, which lost 9 bases and 0 bases, there was a span of 19 bases. The CDR3 loop spans 16 amino acids. CDR1 is MNHNY, CDR2 SVGAGI, per germline (reference sequence). CDR3 DNA: TGTGCCAGTCGGGACTTTCGAGTCTCTAGCACAGATACGCAGTATTTT. This encodes CASRDFRVSSTDTQYF.

The DNA for the CDR3 is TGCGCCAGCAGCCTGGGAAGGGGGCGCGGGACAGATACGCAGTATTTT. Translating gives CASSLGRGRGTDTQYF. V gene TRBV5-1 combines with J gene TRBJ2-3; 7 positions agree with TRBD1. Per the germline V gene, CDR1 is SGHRS and CDR2 is YFSETQ. The CDR3 contains 16 residues. V lost 4 bases and J lost 3; bases outside the gene matches: 11.